Below are 2 T cell receptor beta chains sequenced from a single sample in a study of T cell responses to AZD1222 COVID-19 vaccine. Some clones are missing from TCRdb's copy, which holds only in-frame ones; the method was immunoSEQ multiplex PCR. The repertoire holds fewer than 65,000 clones, with under 90% as singletons. The input for sequencing was peripheral blood, taken on day 0 of AZD1222 vaccination. These receptors were taken from an adult in good health.

V usage is TRBV9 and J usage is TRBJ2-1; TRBD1 agrees at 7 bases. V lost 0 bases, J lost 5 bases, and 5 bases stayed unmatched. Looked up from germline, CDR1 is SGDLS and CDR2 is YYNGEE. The CDR3 is 15 amino acids. CDR3 in amino acids: CASSVVPGGDNEQFF. The CDR3 DNA is TGTGCCAGCAGCGTAGTTCCAGGGGGAGACAATGAGCAGTTCTTC.

V and J are TRBV7-2 and TRBJ1-1; 7 bases line up with TRBD1. V lost 7 bases and J lost 4; bases outside the gene matches: 6. The CDR3 sequence is 13 residues long. Germline CDR1 SGHTA, CDR2 FQGNSA. The CDR3 sequence: CASIRGQATEAFF. CDR3 in DNA: TGTGCCAGCATCCGAGGACAGGCCACTGAAGCTTTCTTT.